This T cell receptor beta chain was recovered during a study of T cells in Graves' hyperthyroidism and ophthalmopathy. Comment on this clonotype: One junction end does not reproduce the germline sequence, and a read error may be involved.

CDR1 is SGHNT and CDR2 is YYREEE in the germline V gene (reference sequence). The CDR3 runs 15 residues. Regions amplified from RNA transcripts were the TCR beta CDR3 regions. The TCR CDR3 first-round RT-PCR relied on the HTBI primer set. MiXCR, run by TCRdb on the multiplex PCR reads, gives a single entry per CDR3 protein. The sample holds hundreds of thousands of distinct CDR3 sequences, roughly a third seen once. The source of this sequence is a woman aged 40 to 50 with Graves' hyperthyroidism. The V and J genes are TRBV5-4 and TRBJ2-7; TRBD2 matches 9 bases. The sequencing sample was made of blood. The CDR3 spells CASSSGVSGSYEQCF. The CDR3 DNA reads TGTGCCAGCAGCTCCGGGGTTAGCGGGAGCTACGAGCAGTGCTTC.